The TCR beta chain under discussion was sequenced for a study of CXCR3-negative and CXCR3-positive naive CD8 T cells. Overall study context: A total of about 135 million TRB reads was generated, with about 1.5 +/- 0.3 million per library. Broader study findings: Diversity proved comparably high across both naive subsets and much lower in memory CD8+ cells. The TRBV-TRBJ usage of naive CXCR3-negative and CXCR3-positive cells was similar, but that of memory cells differed. A higher hydrophobicity marked the TRB CDR3s of CXCR3-positive naive cells versus CXCR3-negative naive cells.

All TRB cDNA libraries came from 5' RACE performed with UMI labels. TCRdb re-called the 5' RACE reads; every CDR3 protein appears as one record, without DNA. The sample table sets out about 130,000 distinct CDR3 sequences. A note on this clonotype: Its matching antigen is unknown.

Germline values: CDR1 LGHNA, CDR2 YNFKEQ. This CDR3 is 15 amino acids long. The V and J genes are TRBV4-2 and TRBJ1-3; the TRBD1 assignment by TCRdb is unverifiable without DNA. Specimen: naive CXCR3- CD8+ T cells from blood. Specified subset: CD45RO-CCR7+CD27+CD95- naive CD8+ T cells lacking CXCR3 (TNR3-). The origin of this receptor is a human donor in good health. Some clones in this sample may be carry-over from other donors' samples. CDR3 residues: CASSQAPDSGNTIYF.